This T cell receptor beta chain was documented in a study of blood T cell repertoires in COVID-19. Study details: Acute and convalescent COVID-19 specimens originated in the United States, Italy and Spain. From T cells, B-cell-depleted T cells, or PBMCs came the material, which was cDNA or gDNA.

In the authors' workflow: The assay estimated nucleated cells by amplifying reference gene primers. Sequencing was performed with immunoSEQ multiplex PCR; in TCRdb, only in-frame clones are kept and a portion is missing. Clone size and V and J calls were adopted from that table, with D and trimming inferred from the DNA. The sample carries some 250,000 clones, around nine tenths recorded once. This CDR3 spans 13 amino acids. With 0 bases removed from V and 4 bases from J, the gap between germline ends came to 5 bases. The germline V gene encodes CDR1 SGHNT and CDR2 YYREEE (reference sequence). The chain couples TRBV5-4 to TRBJ1-3; the D is unclear. This sequence was found in a woman aged 40 to 50 who had recovered from COVID-19. Sequenced sample: peripheral blood. CDR3 sequence reads: CASSLVPGNTIYF. The CDR3 DNA reads TGTGCCAGCAGCTTGGTTCCAGGAAACACCATATATTTT.